The 30 T cell receptor beta chains below come from one sample, sequenced in a study of cytomegalovirus exposure and HLA in healthy donors. The PCR employed 60 Vbeta primers together with 13 Jbeta primers. Measured with immunoSEQ multiplex PCR; TCRdb has only the in-frame clones, and not every one. This sample has more than 90,000 clones, with approximately 75% found just once. The specimen was PBMCs. The origin of the receptors is a woman between 35 and 50 years old in good health and CMV-seronegative.

The rearrangement uses TRBV6-5 and TRBJ2-7; D gene ambiguous. Germline values: CDR1 MNHEY, CDR2 SVGAGI. The CDR3 loop spans 12 amino acids. V lost 2 bases, J lost 3 bases, and 5 bases lay in between. CDR3 in amino acids: CASSYTHYEQYF. As DNA, the CDR3 is TGTGCCAGCAGTTACACTCACTACGAGCAGTACTTC.

This clone was observed a few times. This chain links TRBV6-5 with TRBJ1-2; tentative D call: TRBD1 (6 bases). The CDR3 is 14 amino acids. The germline V gene has CDR1 MNHEY and CDR2 SVGAGI. The V gene lost 0 bases and the J gene lost 7 bases, with 12 bases spanning the gap. The CDR3 DNA follows: TGTGCCAGCAGTTACTCGTCAGGGGCGGCTGGCTACACCTTC. Its translation is CASSYSSGAAGYTF.

The chain links TRBV27 to TRBJ2-5; D possibly corresponds to TRBD1 (6 bases). The J call may be incorrect, as the DNA end agrees better with TRBJ2-7. Germline assignment: CDR1 MNHEY and CDR2 SMNVEV (reference sequence). The CDR3 runs to 15 residues. The CDR3 loop reads CASSLSTGPPYEQYF. The CDR3 DNA sequence: TGTGCCAGCAGTTTATCGACAGGTCCTCCCTACGAGCAGTACTTC.

J is TRBJ2-7 and V is TRBV6-1; D is unresolved. The V gene's germline CDR1 is MNHNS and CDR2 SASEGT. The CDR3 is made up of 14 amino acids. The ends were cut back, 1 base at V and 3 bases at J, with 10 bases in the middle. Here the CDR3 reads CASSEGQVLYEQYF. The CDR3 nucleotides read TGTGCCAGCAGTGAAGGGCAGGTTCTCTACGAGCAGTACTTC.

The chain combines TRBV9 with TRBJ1-5; 11 bases are a match to TRBD1. Germline assignment: CDR1 SGDLS and CDR2 YYNGEE. This CDR3 is built from 15 residues. J gave up 6 bases and V 0 bases, and 2 bases lay outside the gene matches. The DNA of the CDR3 is TGTGCCAGCAGCGTAGGGGACAGGGGGACTCAGCCCCAGCATTTT. Protein sequence: CASSVGDRGTQPQHF. Based on the CDR3 plus reference TRBV9 and TRBJ1-5, the full variable domain is DSGVTQTPKHLITATGQRVTLRCSPRSGDLSVYWYQQSLDQGLQFLIQYYNGEERAKGNILERFSAQQFPDLHSELNLSSLELGDSALYFCASSVGDRGTQPQHFGDGTRLSIL.

The V gene is TRBV6-5, the J gene TRBJ2-7; 9 positions match TRBD1. The CDR3 loop spans 14 amino acids. The trim removed 6 bases at V and 2 bases at J, leaving 5 bases unmatched. Looked up from germline, CDR1 is MNHEY and CDR2 is SVGAGI. The CDR3 sequence is CASSPGQGAYEQYF. Written as DNA, the CDR3 is TGTGCCAGCAGCCCGGGACAGGGAGCCTACGAGCAGTACTTC.

Worth noting for this clone: One end of the junction is discordant with germline, which a read error may explain. The rearrangement links TRBV15 to TRBJ1-1; TRBD1 might be the D (5 bases). Germline assignment: CDR1 LNHNV and CDR2 YYDKDF (reference sequence). This CDR3 spans 15 amino acids. CDR3 DNA: TGTGTCACCAGCAGAGTCTGGGGGGGGGACACTGAAGCTTTCTTT. Protein sequence: CVTSRVWGGDTEAFF.

In DNA form, the CDR3 reads TGTGCCAGCAGCTTATCCTTAGGGACAGCCGCTGAAGCTTTCTTT. Translation: CASSLSLGTAAEAFF. This chain links TRBV7-9 with TRBJ1-1; 7 bases align to TRBD1. CDR3 length: 15 amino acids. Per germline, CDR1 SEHNR and CDR2 FQNEAQ (reference sequence). After removal of 2 bases from V and 6 bases from J, the junction contained 9 bases not matched to a gene.

This clone was counted a few times. Other DNA sequences within the sample encode an identical CDR3. The rearrangement links TRBV6-5 to TRBJ2-1, with D possibly being TRBD1 (5 bases). CDR1 and CDR2 from the germline V gene are MNHEY and SVGAGI. The germline V and J ends were trimmed by 3 bases and 6 bases, with 9 bases remaining between them. This CDR3 is 13 amino acids long. CDR3 sequence reads: CASSYSRVNEQFF. The CDR3 coding sequence is TGTGCCAGCAGTTATTCCAGGGTCAATGAGCAGTTCTTC.

J is TRBJ2-1 and V is TRBV6-5; a possible D gene is TRBD2 (7 bases). The CDR3 spans 13 residues. Looked up from germline, CDR1 is MNHEY and CDR2 is SVGAGI. Trimming took 6 bases from V and 6 from J, leaving 12 bases between them. The CDR3 coding sequence is TGTGCCAGCAGCCGGGGGGCGGGCAATGAGCAGTTCTTC. This gives the protein CASSRGAGNEQFF.

In this sample, this clone turned up a few times. The J gene is TRBJ1-2, the V gene TRBV7-2, with TRBD1 as a possible D gene (6 bases). The CDR3 totals 13 residues. Germline V gene sequence: CDR1 SGHTA, CDR2 FQGNSA. V lost 5 bases, J lost 5 bases, and 12 bases lay in between. Here the CDR3 DNA reads TGTGCCAGCAGCCCGGACGGACAGTATGGCTACACCTTC. This translates into CASSPDGQYGYTF.

The rearrangement links TRBV7-9 to TRBJ1-4, with TRBD1 matching 7 bases. CDR1 and CDR2 from the germline V gene are SEHNR and FQNEAQ (reference sequence). The CDR3 has 17 amino acids. V lost 0 bases to trimming and J lost 1 base; unmatched junction nucleotides: 5. CDR3: CASSLAWRGQTNEKLFF. CDR3 nucleotide sequence: TGTGCCAGCAGCTTAGCTTGGAGGGGGCAAACTAATGAAAAACTGTTTTTT.

V is TRBV7-6 and J is TRBJ1-1; D is possibly TRBD1 (6 bases). Germline V gene data show CDR1 as SGHVS and CDR2 as FNYEAQ. CDR3 size: 14 residues. Between the trimmed V and J ends, which lost 2 bases and 3 bases, there was a span of 10 bases. The DNA of the CDR3 is TGTGCCAGCAGCTTATATGGGGGCGACACTGAAGCTTTCTTT. This encodes CASSLYGGDTEAFF.

The gene calls are TRBV7-9 and TRBJ2-7, with TRBD1 identical over 7 bases. The CDR3 length is 14 residues. V lost 5 bases, J lost 3 bases, and 7 bases stayed unmatched. Germline CDR1 SEHNR, CDR2 FQNEAQ (reference sequence). The CDR3 loop is CASSQTGANYEQYF. The CDR3 DNA reads TGTGCCAGCAGCCAAACAGGGGCCAACTACGAGCAGTACTTC.

The V gene is TRBV18, the J gene TRBJ2-1; the match to TRBD2 covers 10 bases. Germline V CDR1 and CDR2: KGHSH, LQKENI. The junction had 4 bases not matched to a gene; V was cut back by 2 bases and J by 6 bases. This CDR3 comprises 15 residues. The CDR3: CASSPRTSGTNEQFF. The CDR3 bases are TGTGCCAGCTCACCAAGGACTAGCGGTACCAATGAGCAGTTCTTC.

This clone has more than one count but fewer than ten. This chain uses TRBV6-5 with TRBJ2-3; D is possibly TRBD1 (5 bases). CDR1 is MNHEY and CDR2 is SVGAGI in the germline V gene. The ends were cut back, 4 bases at V and 2 bases at J, with 10 bases in the middle. The CDR3 loop spans 14 amino acids. The CDR3 here is CASSSRRDTDTQYF. As DNA, the CDR3 is TGTGCCAGCAGTTCCCGCAGGGACACAGATACGCAGTATTTT.

The table lists this clone with a count of one. Sequence at one end of the junction differs from germline and may be a read error. The J gene is TRBJ1-6, the V gene TRBV9; the D gene is possibly TRBD1 (6 bases). The V gene's germline CDR1 is SGDLS and CDR2 YYNGEE. The CDR3 consists of 14 residues. The CDR3 coding sequence is TGTGCCAGCAGCGCCCAGAACAGGGATTCACCCCTCCCCTTT. Encoded protein: CASSAQNRDSPLPF.

The CDR3: CASSLATRGSETQYF. For the CDR3, the DNA is TGTGCCAGCAGCTTAGCGACTAGAGGGTCAGAGACCCAGTACTTC. J is TRBJ2-5 and V is TRBV7-2, with a tentative D call TRBD2 (6 bases). In germline, CDR1 is SGHTA, CDR2 FQGNSA. Trimming left V 0 bases short and J 4 bases short, with 12 bases between. The CDR3 loop spans 15 amino acids. The variable domain in full, with the rest retrieved from reference TRBV7-2 and TRBJ2-5, is GAGVSQSPSNKVTEKGKDVELRCDPISGHTALYWYRQSLGQGLEFLIYFQGNSAPDKSGLPSDRFSAERTGGSVSTLTIQRTQQEDSAVYLCASSLATRGSETQYFGPGTRLLVL.

V gene TRBV5-6 combines with J gene TRBJ2-5, with TRBD2 identical over 8 bases. The last part of the DNA fits TRBJ2-7 better; the J call may be wrong. CDR1 is SGHDT, CDR2 YYEEEE, per germline. The CDR3 has 13 amino acids. The CDR3 spells CASSWLAGYEQYF. In DNA form, the CDR3 reads TGTGCCAGCAGCTGGCTAGCGGGTTACGAGCAGTACTTC.

The chain carries TRBV4-1 and TRBJ2-5; 9 bases are shared with TRBD2. The CDR3 consists of 14 residues. The germline V gene encodes CDR1 MGHRA and CDR2 YSYEKL. J gave up 3 bases and V 1 base, and 0 bases lay outside the gene matches. DNA for the CDR3: TGCGCCAGCAGCCAAGGACTAGCGGAAGAGACCCAGTACTTC. It codes for CASSQGLAEETQYF.

The rearrangement joins TRBV30 to TRBJ1-5; D perhaps matches TRBD1 (6 bases). V dropped 2 bases and J dropped 2 bases, with 7 bases sitting between them. The CDR3 is 13 amino acids. The V gene's germline CDR1 is GTSNPN and CDR2 SVGIG (reference sequence). The CDR3 spells CAWSRQGNQPQHF. The DNA of the CDR3 is TGTGCCTGGAGTCGACAGGGCAATCAGCCCCAGCATTTT.

CDR3: CASRERHITGELFF. CDR3 DNA sequence: TGTGCCAGCAGGGAGCGTCATATCACCGGGGAGCTGTTTTTT. V usage is TRBV2 and J usage is TRBJ2-2; D uncertain. This CDR3 is 14 amino acids long. Trimming left V 6 bases short and J 4 bases short, with 12 bases between. Germline assignment: CDR1 SNHLY and CDR2 FYNNEI.

The chain uses TRBV4-1 and TRBJ2-3, with 7 bases that match TRBD2. V lost 0 bases, J lost 4 bases, and 10 bases stayed unmatched. There are 17 residues in the CDR3. The germline gives CDR1 MGHRA, CDR2 YSYEKL. CDR3 amino acids: CASSQDSWAGEPDTQYF. The CDR3 DNA reads TGCGCCAGCAGCCAAGATAGTTGGGCGGGAGAGCCAGATACGCAGTATTTT.

The chain combines TRBV28 with TRBJ2-1; 10 nucleotides agree with TRBD2. The CDR3 loop spans 15 amino acids. With V trimmed by 2 bases and J by 7 bases, 5 bases remained unmatched. Germline loops: CDR1 MDHEN, CDR2 SYDVKM. Here the CDR3 reads CASSLGLAGANEQFF. DNA of the CDR3: TGTGCCAGCAGTTTAGGGCTAGCGGGAGCAAATGAGCAGTTCTTC.

The chain has TRBV4-3 and TRBJ2-7; TRBD2 matches at 12 bases. Germline V gene lookup returns CDR1 LGHNA and CDR2 YSLEER. The CDR3 is made up of 16 amino acids. The ends lost 1 base at V and 7 bases at J; junction bases unmatched: 8. CDR3 bases: TGCGCCAGCAGCCAAGCGATTTCGACTAGCGGGGGAGAGCAGTACTTC. Translating it yields CASSQAISTSGGEQYF.

CDR3 region: CASSQGEAGSSYNEQFF. The CDR3 nucleotides read TGTGCCAGCAGCCAAGGCGAAGCGGGGAGCTCCTACAATGAGCAGTTCTTC. This chain uses TRBV4-2 with TRBJ2-1, with 7 bases that match TRBD2. Losses at the gene ends were 1 base for V and 0 bases for J; bases not matched to a gene: 6. Looked up from germline, CDR1 is LGHNA and CDR2 is YNFKEQ. The CDR3 runs 17 residues.

About this clone itself: An end of the junction does not agree with germline; a read error may underlie this. The chain employs TRBV7-9 and TRBJ2-5, with D unclear. The CDR3 consists of 12 residues. Looked up from germline, CDR1 is SEHNR and CDR2 is FQNEAQ (reference sequence). The CDR3 bases are TGTTCCAGCCTACCACTGTCGGAGACCCAGTACTTC. This codes for CSSLPLSETQYF.

The chain combines TRBV14 with TRBJ2-7; perhaps TRBD2 as D (6 bases). The V gene's germline CDR1 is SGHDN and CDR2 FVKESK. The CDR3 contains 14 residues. Trimming stripped 0 bases from V and 2 bases from J, with 8 bases between. CDR3 coding DNA: TGTGCCAGCAGCCAAGAGGGGGGTACCTACGAGCAGTACTTC. This codes for CASSQEGGTYEQYF.

This chain's CDR3 is CFCKQKAAYEQYF. The CDR3 DNA is TGTTTTTGCAAGCAGAAGGCGGCATACGAGCAGTACTTC. The rearrangement links TRBV6-1 to TRBJ2-7; no clear D gene. Per the germline V gene, CDR1 is MNHNS and CDR2 is SASEGT. The CDR3 contains 13 residues.

This chain links TRBV6-1 with TRBJ2-1; 13 bases line up with TRBD2. The J segment lost 7 bases and the V segment lost 9 bases, leaving 9 bases of the junction unmatched. Germline values: CDR1 MNHNS, CDR2 SASEGT. This CDR3 region has 15 residues. Here the CDR3 DNA reads TGTGCCAGTAAACCGGGACTAGCGGGATTTAATGAGCAGTTCTTC. This translates into CASKPGLAGFNEQFF.